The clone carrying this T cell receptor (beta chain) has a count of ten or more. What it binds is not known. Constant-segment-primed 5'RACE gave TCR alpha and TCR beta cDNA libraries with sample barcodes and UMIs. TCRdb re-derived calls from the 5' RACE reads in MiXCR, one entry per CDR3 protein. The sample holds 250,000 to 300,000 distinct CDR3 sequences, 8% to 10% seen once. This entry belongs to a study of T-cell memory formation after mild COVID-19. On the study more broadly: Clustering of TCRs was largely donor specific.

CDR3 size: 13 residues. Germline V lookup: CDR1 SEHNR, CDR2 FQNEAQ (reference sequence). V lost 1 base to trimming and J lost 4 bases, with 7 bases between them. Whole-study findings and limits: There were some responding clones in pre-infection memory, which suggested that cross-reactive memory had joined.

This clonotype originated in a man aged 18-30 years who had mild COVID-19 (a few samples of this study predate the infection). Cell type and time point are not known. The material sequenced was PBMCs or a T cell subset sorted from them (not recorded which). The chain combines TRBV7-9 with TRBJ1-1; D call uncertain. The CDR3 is CASSLDPGTEAFF. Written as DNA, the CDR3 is TGTGCCAGCAGCTTAGACCCCGGCACTGAAGCTTTCTTT.